This paragraph reports one T cell receptor beta chain. This entry is derived from a study of blood T cell repertoires in COVID-19. Study-level information: Sites across the United States, Italy and Spain contributed samples from acute and convalescent COVID-19.

In germline, CDR1 is SEHNR, CDR2 FQNEAQ (reference sequence). Trimming took off 1 base at V and 5 bases at J, with 11 bases between the two ends. The CDR3 length is 14 residues. Sequencing used immunoSEQ multiplex PCR; TCRdb keeps in-frame clones, though not all of them. Here the sample spans 100,000 or so clones, around 81% being singletons. The chain is built from TRBV7-9 and TRBJ1-1, with D perhaps TRBD1 (5 bases). The source is a man aged 60 to 69 with acute or convalescent COVID-19. Sequencing input: peripheral blood. In DNA, the CDR3 is TGTGCCAGCAGCTTAGGGGGCGTTCGGACTGAAGCTTTCTTT. It yields the protein CASSLGGVRTEAFF.